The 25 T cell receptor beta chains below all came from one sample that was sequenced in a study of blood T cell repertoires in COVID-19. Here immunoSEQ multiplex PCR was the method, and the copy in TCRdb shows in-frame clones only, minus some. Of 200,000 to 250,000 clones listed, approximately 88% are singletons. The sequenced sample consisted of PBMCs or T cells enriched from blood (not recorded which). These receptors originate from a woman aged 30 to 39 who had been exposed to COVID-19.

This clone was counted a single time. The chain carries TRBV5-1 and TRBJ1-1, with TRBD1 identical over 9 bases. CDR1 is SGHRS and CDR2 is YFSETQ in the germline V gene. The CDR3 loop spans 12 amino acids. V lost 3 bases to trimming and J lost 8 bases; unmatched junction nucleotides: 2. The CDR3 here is CASSWGTGEAFF. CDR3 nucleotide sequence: TGCGCCAGCAGCTGGGGGACAGGGGAAGCTTTCTTT.

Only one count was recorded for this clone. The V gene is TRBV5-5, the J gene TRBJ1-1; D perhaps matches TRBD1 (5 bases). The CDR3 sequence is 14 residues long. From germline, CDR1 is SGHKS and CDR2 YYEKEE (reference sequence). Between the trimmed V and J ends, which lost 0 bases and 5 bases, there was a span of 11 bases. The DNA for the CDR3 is TGTGCCAGCAGCTTGGGCAGGGATCTGACTGAAGCTTTCTTT. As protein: CASSLGRDLTEAFF.

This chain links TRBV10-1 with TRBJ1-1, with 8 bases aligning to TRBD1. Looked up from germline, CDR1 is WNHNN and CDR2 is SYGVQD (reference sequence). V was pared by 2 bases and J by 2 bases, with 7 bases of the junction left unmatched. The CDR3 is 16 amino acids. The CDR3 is CASSETRTGRNTEAFF. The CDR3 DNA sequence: TGCGCCAGCAGTGAGACCCGGACAGGGAGAAACACTGAAGCTTTCTTT.

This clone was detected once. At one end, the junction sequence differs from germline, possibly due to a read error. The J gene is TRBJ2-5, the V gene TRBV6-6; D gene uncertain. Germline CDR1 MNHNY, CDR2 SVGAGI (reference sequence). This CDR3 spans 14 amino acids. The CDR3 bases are TGTGCCAGCAGTCACTCGGCGGTACAAGAGACCCAGTACTTC. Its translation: CASSHSAVQETQYF.

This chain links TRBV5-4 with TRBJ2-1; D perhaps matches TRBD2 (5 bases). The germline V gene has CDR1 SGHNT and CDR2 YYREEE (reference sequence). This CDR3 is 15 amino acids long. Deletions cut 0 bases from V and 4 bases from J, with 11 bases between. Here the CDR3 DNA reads TGTGCCAGCAGCTTGGGTCGGACGGGATACAATGAGCAGTTCTTC. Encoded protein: CASSLGRTGYNEQFF.

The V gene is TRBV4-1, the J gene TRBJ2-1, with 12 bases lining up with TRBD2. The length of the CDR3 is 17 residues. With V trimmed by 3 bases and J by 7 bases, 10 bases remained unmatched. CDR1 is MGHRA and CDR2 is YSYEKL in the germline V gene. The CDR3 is CASSQARTSGIKNEQFF. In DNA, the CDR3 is TGCGCCAGCAGCCAGGCGCGGACTAGCGGGATAAAAAATGAGCAGTTCTTC.

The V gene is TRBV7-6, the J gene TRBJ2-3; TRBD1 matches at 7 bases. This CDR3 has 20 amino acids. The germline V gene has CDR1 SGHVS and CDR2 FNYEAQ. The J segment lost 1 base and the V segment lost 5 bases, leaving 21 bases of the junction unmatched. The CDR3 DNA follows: TGTGCCAGCAGCCCGCTAGACAGGGACACACATGGGATTCGCACAGATACGCAGTATTTT. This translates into CASSPLDRDTHGIRTDTQYF.

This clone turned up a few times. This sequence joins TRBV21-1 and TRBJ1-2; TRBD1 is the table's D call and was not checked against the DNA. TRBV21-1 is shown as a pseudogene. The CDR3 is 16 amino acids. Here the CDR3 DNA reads TGTGCCAGCAGCAGAGCCTGGACAGGGGGCGAGAAAAGCTACACCTTC. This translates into CASSRAWTGGEKSYTF.

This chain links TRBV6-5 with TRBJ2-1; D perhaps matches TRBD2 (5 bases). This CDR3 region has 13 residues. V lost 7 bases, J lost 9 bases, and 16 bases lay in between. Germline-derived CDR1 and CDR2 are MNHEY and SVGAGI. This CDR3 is CASILLEWGEQFF. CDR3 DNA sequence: TGTGCCAGCATCCTACTAGAGTGGGGTGAGCAGTTCTTC.

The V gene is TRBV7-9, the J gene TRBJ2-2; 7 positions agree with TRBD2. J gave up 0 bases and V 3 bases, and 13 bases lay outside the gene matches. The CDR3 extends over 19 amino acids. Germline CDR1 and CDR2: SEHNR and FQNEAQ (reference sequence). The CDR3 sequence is CASSFASLTSVPNTGELFF. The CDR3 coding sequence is TGTGCCAGCAGCTTTGCATCCCTCACTAGCGTACCGAACACCGGGGAGCTGTTTTTT. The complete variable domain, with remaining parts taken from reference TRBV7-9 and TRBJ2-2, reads DTGVSQNPRHKITKRGQNVTFRCDPISEHNRLYWYRQTLGQGPEFLTYFQNEAQLEKSRLLSDRFSAERPKGSFSTLEIQRTEQGDSAMYLCASSFASLTSVPNTGELFFGEGSRLTVL.

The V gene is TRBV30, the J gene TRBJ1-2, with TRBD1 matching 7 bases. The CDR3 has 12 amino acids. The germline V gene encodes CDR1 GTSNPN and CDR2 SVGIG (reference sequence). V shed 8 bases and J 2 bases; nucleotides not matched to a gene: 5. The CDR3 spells CAQWDRNYGYTF. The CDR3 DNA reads TGTGCCCAGTGGGACAGAAACTATGGCTACACCTTC.

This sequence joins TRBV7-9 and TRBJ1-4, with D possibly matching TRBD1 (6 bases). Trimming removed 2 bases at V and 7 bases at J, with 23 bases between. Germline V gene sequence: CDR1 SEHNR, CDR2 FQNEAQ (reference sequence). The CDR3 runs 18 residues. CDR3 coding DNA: TGTGCCAGCAGCTTAAACCCCCGGGGGGCAGGACTCGCTGAAAAACTGTTTTTT. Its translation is CASSLNPRGAGLAEKLFF.

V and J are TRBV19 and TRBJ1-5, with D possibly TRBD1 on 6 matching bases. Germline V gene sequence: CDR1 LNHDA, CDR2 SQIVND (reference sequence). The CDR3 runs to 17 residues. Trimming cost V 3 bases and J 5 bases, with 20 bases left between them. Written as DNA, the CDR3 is TGTGCCAGTAGTATTTGGGGCCGGGGGGCCGTCGATCAGCCCCAGCATTTT. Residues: CASSIWGRGAVDQPQHF.

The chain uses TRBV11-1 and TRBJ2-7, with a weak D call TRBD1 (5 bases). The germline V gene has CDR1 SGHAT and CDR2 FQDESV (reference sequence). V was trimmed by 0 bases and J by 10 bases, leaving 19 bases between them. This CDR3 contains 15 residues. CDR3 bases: TGTGCCAGCAGCTTAGCTGCCGCGACAGTCTACGGACAGTACTTC. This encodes CASSLAAATVYGQYF.

CDR3 bases: TGTGCCAGCAGTAAGGGACACAACACCCCCTATGGCTACACCTTC. Protein sequence: CASSKGHNTPYGYTF. The chain carries TRBV6-5 and TRBJ1-2, with D perhaps matching TRBD1 (6 bases). The CDR3 runs to 15 residues. Germline assignment: CDR1 MNHEY and CDR2 SVGAGI. Between the trimmed V and J ends, which lost 5 bases and 4 bases, there was a span of 17 bases.

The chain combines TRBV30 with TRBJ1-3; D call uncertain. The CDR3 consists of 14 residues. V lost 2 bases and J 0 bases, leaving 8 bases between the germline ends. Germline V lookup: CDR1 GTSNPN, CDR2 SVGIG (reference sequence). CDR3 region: CAWSWPLSGNTIYF. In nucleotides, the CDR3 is TGTGCCTGGAGTTGGCCGCTCTCTGGAAACACCATATATTTT.

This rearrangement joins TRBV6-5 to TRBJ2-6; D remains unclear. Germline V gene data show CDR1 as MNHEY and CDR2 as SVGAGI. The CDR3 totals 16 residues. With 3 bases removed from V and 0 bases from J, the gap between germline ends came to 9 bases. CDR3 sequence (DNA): TGTGCCAGCAGTTATACCAGGTTCTCTGGGGCCAACGTCCTGACTTTC. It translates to CASSYTRFSGANVLTF.

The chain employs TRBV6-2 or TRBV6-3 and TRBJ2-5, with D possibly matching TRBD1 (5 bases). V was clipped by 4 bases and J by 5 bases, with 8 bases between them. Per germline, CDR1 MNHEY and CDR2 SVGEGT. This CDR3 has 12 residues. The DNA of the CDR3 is TGTGCCAGCAGTTGGACATGGGAGACCCAGTACTTC. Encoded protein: CASSWTWETQYF.

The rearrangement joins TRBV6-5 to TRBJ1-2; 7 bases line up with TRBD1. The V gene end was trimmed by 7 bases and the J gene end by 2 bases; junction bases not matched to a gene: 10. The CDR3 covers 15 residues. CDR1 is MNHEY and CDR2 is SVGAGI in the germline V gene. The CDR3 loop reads CASTLNPTGNYGYTF. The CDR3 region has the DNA TGTGCCAGCACCCTAAATCCGACAGGGAACTATGGCTACACCTTC.

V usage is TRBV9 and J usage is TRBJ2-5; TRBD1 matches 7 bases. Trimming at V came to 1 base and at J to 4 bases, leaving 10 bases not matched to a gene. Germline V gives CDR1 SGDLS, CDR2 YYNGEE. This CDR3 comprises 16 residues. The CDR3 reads CASSVLGDRARETQYF. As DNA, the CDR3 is TGTGCCAGCAGCGTATTAGGAGACAGGGCCCGAGAGACCCAGTACTTC.

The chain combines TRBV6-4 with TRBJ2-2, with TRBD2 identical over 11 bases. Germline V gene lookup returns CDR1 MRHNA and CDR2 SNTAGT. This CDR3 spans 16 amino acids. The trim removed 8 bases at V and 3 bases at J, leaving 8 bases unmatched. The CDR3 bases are TGTGCCAGCCCTTTAGCGGGAGGGGAGCACACCGGGGAGCTGTTTTTT. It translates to CASPLAGGEHTGELFF.

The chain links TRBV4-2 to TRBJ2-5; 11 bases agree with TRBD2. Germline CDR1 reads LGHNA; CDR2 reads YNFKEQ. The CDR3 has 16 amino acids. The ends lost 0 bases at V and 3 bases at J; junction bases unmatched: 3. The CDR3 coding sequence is TGTGCCAGCAGCCAAGAACTAGCGGGAGACAAAGAGACCCAGTACTTC. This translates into CASSQELAGDKETQYF.

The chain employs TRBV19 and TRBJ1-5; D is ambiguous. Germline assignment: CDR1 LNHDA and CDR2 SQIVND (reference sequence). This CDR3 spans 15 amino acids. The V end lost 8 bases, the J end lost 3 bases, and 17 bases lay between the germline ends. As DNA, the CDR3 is TGTGCCAGTGAGGGTCTCCAGGATCACAATCAGCCCCAGCATTTT. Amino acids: CASEGLQDHNQPQHF.

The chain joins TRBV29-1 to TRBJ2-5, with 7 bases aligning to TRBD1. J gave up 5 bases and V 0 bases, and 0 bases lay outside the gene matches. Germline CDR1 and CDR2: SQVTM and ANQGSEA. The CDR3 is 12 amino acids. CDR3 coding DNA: TGCAGCGTTGAAGACAGGGGGGAGACCCAGTACTTC. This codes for CSVEDRGETQYF.

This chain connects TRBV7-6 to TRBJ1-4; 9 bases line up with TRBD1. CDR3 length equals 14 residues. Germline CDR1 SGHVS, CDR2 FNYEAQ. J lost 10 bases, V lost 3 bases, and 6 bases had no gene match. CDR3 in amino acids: CASSLGQGRGKLFF. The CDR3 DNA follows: TGTGCCAGCAGCTTGGGACAGGGACGGGGAAAACTGTTTTTT. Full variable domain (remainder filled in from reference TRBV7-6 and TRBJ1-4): GAGVSQSPRYKVTKRGQDVALRCDPISGHVSLYWYRQALGQGPEFLTYFNYEAQQDKSGLPNDRFSAERPEGSISTLTIQRTEQRDSAMYRCASSLGQGRGKLFFGSGTQLSVL.